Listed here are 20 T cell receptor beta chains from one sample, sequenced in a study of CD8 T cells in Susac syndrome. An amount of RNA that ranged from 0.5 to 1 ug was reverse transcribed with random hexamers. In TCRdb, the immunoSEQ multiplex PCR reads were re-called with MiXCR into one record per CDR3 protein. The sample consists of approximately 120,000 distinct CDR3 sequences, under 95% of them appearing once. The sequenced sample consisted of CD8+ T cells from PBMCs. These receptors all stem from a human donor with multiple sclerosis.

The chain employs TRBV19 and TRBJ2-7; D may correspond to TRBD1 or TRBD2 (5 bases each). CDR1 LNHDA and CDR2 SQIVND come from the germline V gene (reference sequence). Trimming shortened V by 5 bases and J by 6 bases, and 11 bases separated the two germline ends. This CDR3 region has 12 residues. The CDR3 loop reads CASSPGPLEQYF. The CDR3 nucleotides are TGTGCCAGTAGTCCGGGGCCACTCGAGCAGTACTTC.

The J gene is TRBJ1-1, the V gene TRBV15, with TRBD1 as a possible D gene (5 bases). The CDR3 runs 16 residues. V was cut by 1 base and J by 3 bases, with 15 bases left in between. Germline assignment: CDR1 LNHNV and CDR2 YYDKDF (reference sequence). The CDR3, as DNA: TGTGCCACCAGCAGAGTCTGGGGGTTCAATGACACTGAAGCTTTCTTT. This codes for CATSRVWGFNDTEAFF.

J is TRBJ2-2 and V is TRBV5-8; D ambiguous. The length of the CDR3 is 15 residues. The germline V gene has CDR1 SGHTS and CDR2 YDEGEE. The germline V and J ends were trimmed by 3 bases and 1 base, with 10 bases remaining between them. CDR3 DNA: TGTGCCAGCAGCTGGGAATACCTGAACACCGGGGAGCTGTTTTTT. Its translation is CASSWEYLNTGELFF.

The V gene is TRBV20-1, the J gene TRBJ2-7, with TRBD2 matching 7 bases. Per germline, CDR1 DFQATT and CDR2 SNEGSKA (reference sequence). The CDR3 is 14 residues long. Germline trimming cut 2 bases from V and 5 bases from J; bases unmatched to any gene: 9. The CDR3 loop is CSARILAEGHEQYF. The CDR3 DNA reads TGCAGTGCTAGAATTCTAGCGGAGGGCCACGAGCAGTACTTC.

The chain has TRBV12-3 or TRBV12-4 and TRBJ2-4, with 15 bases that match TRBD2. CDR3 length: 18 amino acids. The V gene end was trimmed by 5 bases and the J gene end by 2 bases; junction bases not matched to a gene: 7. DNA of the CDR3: TGTGCCAGCAGTCCGGGACTAGCGGGAGGCTGGACCAAAAACATTCAGTACTTC. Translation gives CASSPGLAGGWTKNIQYF.

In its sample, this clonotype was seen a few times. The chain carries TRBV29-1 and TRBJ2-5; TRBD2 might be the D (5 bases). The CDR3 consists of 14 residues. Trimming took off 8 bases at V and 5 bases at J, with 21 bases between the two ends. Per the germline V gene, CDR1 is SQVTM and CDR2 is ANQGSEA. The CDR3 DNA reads TGCAGCCCCCCTAGCCGAGGGTATGATGAGACCCAGTACTTC. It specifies CSPPSRGYDETQYF.

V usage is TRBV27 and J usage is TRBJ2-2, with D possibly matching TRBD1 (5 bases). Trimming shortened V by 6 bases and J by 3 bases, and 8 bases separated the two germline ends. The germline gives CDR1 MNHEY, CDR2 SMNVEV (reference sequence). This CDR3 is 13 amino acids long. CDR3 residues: CASSRQYTGELFF. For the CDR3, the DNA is TGTGCCAGCAGCCGACAGTACACCGGGGAGCTGTTTTTT.

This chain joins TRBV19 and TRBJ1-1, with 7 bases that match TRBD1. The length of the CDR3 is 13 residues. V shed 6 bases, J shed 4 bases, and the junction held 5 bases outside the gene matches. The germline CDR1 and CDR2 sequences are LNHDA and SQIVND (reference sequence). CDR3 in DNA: TGTGCCAGTAGCTCCGGGACAGTCACTGAAGCTTTCTTT. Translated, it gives CASSSGTVTEAFF.

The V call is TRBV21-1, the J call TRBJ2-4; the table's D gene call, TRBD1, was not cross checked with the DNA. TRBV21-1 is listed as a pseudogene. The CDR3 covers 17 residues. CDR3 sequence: CASSKDFVGDRGNIQYF. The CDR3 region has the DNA TGTGCCAGCAGCAAAGATTTCGTTGGGGACAGGGGGAACATTCAGTACTTC.

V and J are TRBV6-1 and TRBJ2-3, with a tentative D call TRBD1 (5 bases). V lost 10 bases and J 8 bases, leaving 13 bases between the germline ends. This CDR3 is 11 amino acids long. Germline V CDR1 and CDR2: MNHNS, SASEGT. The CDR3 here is CATWGPGTQYF. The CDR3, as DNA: TGTGCCACCTGGGGCCCGGGTACGCAGTATTTT.

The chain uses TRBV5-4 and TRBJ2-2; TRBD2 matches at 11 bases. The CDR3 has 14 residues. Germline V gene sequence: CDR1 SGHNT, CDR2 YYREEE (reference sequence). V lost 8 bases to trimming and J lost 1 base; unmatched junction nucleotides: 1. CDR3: CASGLAGNTGELFF. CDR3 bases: TGTGCCAGTGGACTAGCGGGGAACACCGGGGAGCTGTTTTTT.

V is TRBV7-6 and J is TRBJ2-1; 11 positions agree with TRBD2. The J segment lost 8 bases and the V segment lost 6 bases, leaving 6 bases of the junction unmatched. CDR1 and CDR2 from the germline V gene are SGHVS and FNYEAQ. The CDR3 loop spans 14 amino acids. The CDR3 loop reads CASSRLAGKDEQFF. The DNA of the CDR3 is TGTGCCAGCAGTCGACTAGCGGGAAAGGATGAGCAGTTCTTC. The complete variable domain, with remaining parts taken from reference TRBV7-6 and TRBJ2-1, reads GAGVSQSPRYKVTKRGQDVALRCDPISGHVSLYWYRQALGQGPEFLTYFNYEAQQDKSGLPNDRFSAERPEGSISTLTIQRTEQRDSAMYRCASSRLAGKDEQFFGPGTRLTVL.

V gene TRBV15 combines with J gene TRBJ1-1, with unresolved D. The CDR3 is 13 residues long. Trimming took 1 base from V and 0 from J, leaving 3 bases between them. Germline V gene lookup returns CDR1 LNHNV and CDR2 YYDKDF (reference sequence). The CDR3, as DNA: TGTGCCACCAGCAGAGGTATGAACACTGAAGCTTTCTTT. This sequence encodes CATSRGMNTEAFF. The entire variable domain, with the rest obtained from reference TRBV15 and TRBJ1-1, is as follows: DAMVIQNPRYQVTQFGKPVTLSCSQTLNHNVMYWYQQKSSQAPKLLFHYYDKDFNNEADTPDNFQSRRPNTSFCFLDIRSPGLGDTAMYLCATSRGMNTEAFFGQGTRLTVV.

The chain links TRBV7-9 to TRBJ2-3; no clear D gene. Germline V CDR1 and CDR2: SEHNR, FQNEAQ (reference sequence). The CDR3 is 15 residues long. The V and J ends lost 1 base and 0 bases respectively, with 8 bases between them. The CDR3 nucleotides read TGTGCCAGCAGCTTAGGGCAGGCCAGCACAGATACGCAGTATTTT. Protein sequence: CASSLGQASTDTQYF.

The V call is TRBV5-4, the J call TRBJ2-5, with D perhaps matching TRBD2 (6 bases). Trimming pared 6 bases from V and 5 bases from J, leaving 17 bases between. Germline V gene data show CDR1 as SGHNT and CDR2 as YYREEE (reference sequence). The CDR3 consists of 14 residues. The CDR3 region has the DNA TGTGCCAGCAAAAGGGCGGGAATATCGGAGACCCAGTACTTC. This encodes CASKRAGISETQYF.

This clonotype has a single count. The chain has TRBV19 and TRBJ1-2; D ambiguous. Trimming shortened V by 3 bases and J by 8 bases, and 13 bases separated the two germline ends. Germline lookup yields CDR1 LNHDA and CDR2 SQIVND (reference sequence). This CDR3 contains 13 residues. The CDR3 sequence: CASSIFGQGGYTF. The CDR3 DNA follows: TGTGCCAGTAGTATCTTCGGCCAAGGCGGCTACACCTTC.

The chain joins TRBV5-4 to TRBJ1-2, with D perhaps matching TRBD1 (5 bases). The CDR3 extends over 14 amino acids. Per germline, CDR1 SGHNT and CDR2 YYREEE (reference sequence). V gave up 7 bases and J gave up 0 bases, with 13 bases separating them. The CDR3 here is CASQDTTTNYGYTF. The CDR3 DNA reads TGTGCCAGCCAGGACACCACAACTAACTATGGCTACACCTTC.

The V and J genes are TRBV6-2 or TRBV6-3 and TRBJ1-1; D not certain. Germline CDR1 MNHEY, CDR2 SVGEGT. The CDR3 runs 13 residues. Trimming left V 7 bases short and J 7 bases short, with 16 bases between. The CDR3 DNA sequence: TGTGCCAGCATCTCGGGCGGAGGCTATGAAGCTTTCTTT. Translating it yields CASISGGGYEAFF.

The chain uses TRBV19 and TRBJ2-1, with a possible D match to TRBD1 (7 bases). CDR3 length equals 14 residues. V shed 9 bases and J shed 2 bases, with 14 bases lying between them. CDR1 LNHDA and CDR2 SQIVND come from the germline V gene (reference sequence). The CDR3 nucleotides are TGTGCCAGCACCGCAGGGGGGCCCTACAATGAGCAGTTCTTC. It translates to CASTAGGPYNEQFF.

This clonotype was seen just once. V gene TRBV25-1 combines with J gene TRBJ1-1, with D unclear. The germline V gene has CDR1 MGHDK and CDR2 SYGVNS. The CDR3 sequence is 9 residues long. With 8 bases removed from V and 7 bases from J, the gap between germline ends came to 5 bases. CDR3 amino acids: CASGDEAFF. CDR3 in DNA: TGTGCCAGCGGGGATGAAGCTTTCTTT.